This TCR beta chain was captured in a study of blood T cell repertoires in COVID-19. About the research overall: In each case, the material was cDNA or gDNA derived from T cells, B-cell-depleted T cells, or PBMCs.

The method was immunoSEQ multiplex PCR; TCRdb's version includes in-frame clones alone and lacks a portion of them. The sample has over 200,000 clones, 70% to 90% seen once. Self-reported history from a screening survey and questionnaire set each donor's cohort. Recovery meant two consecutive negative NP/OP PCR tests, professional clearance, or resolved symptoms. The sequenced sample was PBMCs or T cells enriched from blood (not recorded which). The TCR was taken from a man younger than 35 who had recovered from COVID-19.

The CDR3 nucleotides read TGTGCCAGTCAGACAGGGGCTGAAGCTTTCTTT. It is translated as CASQTGAEAFF. This chain uses TRBV2 with TRBJ1-1; TRBD1 agrees at 8 bases. The CDR3 consists of 11 residues. The germline CDR1 and CDR2 sequences are SNHLY and FYNNEI. V shed 9 bases and J 6 bases; nucleotides not matched to a gene: 3.